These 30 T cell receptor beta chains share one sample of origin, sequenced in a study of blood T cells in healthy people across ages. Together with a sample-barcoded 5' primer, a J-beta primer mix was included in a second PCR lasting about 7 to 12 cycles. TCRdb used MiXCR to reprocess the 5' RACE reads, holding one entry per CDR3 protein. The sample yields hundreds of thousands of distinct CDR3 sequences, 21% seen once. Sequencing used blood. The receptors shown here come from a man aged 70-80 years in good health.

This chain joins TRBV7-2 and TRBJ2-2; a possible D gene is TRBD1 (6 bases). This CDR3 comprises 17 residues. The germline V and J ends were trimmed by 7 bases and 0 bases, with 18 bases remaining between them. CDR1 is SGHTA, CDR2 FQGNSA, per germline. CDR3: CASNQRGAGANTGELFF. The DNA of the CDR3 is TGTGCCAGCAACCAGAGGGGCGCAGGGGCGAACACCGGGGAGCTGTTTTTT. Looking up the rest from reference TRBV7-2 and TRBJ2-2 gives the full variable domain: GAGVSQSPSNKVTEKGKDVELRCDPISGHTALYWYRQSLGQGLEFLIYFQGNSAPDKSGLPSDRFSAERTGGSVSTLTIQRTQQEDSAVYLCASNQRGAGANTGELFFGEGSRLTVL.

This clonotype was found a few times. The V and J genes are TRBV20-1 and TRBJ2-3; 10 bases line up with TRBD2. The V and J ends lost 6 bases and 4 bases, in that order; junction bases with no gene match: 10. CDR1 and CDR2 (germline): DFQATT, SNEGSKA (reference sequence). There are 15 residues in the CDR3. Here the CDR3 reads CSALPGLAVSDTQYF. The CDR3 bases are TGCAGTGCCCTCCCCGGACTAGCGGTTTCAGATACGCAGTATTTT.

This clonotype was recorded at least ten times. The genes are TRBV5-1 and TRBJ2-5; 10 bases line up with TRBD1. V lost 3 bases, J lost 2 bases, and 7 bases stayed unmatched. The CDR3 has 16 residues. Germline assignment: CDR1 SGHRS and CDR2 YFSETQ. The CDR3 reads CASSSAGTGDQETQYF. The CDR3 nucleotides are TGCGCCAGCAGCTCGGCCGGGACAGGGGATCAAGAGACCCAGTACTTC.

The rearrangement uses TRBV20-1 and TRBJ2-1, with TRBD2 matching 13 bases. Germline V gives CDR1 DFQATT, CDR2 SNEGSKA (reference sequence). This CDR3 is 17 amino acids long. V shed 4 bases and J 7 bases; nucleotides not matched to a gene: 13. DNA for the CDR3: TGCAGTGCTACTACCCCATCTCCGGGACTAGCGGGAAATGAGCAGTTCTTC. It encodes CSATTPSPGLAGNEQFF.

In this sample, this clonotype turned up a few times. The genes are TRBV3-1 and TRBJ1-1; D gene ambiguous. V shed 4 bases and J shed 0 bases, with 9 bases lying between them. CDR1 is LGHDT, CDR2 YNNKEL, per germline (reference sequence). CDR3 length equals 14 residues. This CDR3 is CASSRNSLNTEAFF. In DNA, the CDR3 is TGTGCCAGCAGCCGAAACAGTCTGAACACTGAAGCTTTCTTT.

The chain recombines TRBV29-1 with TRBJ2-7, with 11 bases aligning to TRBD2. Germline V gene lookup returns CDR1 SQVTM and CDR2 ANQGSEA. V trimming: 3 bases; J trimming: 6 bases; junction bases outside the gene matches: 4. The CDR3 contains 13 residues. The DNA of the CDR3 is TGCAGCGTTGAGCGACTAGCGGGAATCGAGCAGTACTTC. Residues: CSVERLAGIEQYF.

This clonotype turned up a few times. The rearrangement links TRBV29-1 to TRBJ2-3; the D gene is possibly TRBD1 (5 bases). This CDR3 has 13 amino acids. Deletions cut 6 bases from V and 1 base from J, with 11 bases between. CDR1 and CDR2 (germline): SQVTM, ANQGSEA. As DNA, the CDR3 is TGCAGCGTGCCCGTCAGGGGCACAGATACGCAGTATTTT. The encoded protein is CSVPVRGTDTQYF.

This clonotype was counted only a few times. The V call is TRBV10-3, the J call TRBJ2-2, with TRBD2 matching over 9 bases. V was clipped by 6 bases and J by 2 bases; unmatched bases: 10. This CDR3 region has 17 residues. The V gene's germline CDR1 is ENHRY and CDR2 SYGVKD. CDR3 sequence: CAISEDGTSRNTGELFF. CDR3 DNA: TGTGCCATCAGCGAAGACGGGACTAGCAGAAACACCGGGGAGCTGTTTTTT.

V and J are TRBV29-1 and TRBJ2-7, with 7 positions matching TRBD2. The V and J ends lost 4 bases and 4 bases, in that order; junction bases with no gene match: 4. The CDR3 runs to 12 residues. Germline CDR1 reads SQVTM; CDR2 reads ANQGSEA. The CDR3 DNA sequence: TGCAGCGTTGCTAGCGGAAATTACGAGCAGTACTTC. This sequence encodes CSVASGNYEQYF.

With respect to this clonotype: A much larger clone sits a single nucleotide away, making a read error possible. CDR3 loop: CSAQVGSSYSEQFF. The CDR3 DNA is TGCAGTGCCCAGGTCGGGAGCTCCTACAGTGAGCAGTTCTTC. The chain carries TRBV20-1 and TRBJ2-1, with D possibly TRBD2 on 6 matching bases. Germline V gene data show CDR1 as DFQATT and CDR2 as SNEGSKA (reference sequence). The CDR3 spans 14 residues.

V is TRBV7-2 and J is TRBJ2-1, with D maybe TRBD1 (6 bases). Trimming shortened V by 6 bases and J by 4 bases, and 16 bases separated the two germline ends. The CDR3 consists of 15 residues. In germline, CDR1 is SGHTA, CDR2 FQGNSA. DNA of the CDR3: TGTGCCAGCAGGCTGGCAGGGGAGAATTACAATGAGCAGTTCTTC. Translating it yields CASRLAGENYNEQFF.

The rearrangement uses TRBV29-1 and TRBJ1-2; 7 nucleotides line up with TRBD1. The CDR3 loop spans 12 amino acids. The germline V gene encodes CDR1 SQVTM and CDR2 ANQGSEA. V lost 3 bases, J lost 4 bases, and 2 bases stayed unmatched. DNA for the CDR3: TGCAGCGTTGATAACAGGGGCTATGGCTACACCTTC. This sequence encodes CSVDNRGYGYTF.

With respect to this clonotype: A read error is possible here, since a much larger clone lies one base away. As DNA, the CDR3 is TGTGCCACCAGCAAGACTAGCCCTCCCTACGAGCAGTACTTC. It codes for CATSKTSPPYEQYF. V and J are TRBV15 and TRBJ2-7; TRBD2 agrees at 7 bases. The CDR3 loop spans 14 amino acids. CDR1 and CDR2 from the germline V gene are LNHNV and YYDKDF (reference sequence). V lost 4 bases and J lost 2; bases outside the gene matches: 5.

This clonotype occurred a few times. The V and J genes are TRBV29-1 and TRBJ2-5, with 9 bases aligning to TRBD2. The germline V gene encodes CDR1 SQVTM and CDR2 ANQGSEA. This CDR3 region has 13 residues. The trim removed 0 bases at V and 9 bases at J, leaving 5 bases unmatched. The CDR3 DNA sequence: TGCAGCGTTGAAGACTTAGCGGGAGCGTCCCAGTACTTC. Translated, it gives CSVEDLAGASQYF.

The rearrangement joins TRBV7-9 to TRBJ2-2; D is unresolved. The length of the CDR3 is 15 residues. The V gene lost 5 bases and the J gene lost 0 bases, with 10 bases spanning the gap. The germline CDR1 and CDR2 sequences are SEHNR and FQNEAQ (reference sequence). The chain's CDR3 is CASSRSSSNTGELFF. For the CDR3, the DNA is TGTGCCAGCAGCAGGAGCAGCTCGAACACCGGGGAGCTGTTTTTT. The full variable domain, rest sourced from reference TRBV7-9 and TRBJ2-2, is DTGVSQNPRHKITKRGQNVTFRCDPISEHNRLYWYRQTLGQGPEFLTYFQNEAQLEKSRLLSDRFSAERPKGSFSTLEIQRTEQGDSAMYLCASSRSSSNTGELFFGEGSRLTVL.

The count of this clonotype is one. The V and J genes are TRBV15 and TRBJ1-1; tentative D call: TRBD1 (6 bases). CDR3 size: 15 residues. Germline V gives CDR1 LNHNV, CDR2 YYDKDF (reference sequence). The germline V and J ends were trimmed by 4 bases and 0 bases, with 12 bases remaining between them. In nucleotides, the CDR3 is TGTGCCACCAGCAACCGAGGGGGTATGAACACTGAAGCTTTCTTT. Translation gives CATSNRGGMNTEAFF.

The CDR3 here is CASSFDRGTYTDTQYF. CDR3 nucleotides: TGTGCCAGCAGCTTTGACCGGGGGACGTACACAGATACGCAGTATTTT. The chain employs TRBV5-6 and TRBJ2-3; tentatively, D is TRBD2 (6 bases). Looked up from germline, CDR1 is SGHDT and CDR2 is YYEEEE. CDR3 length equals 16 residues. Trimming took off 2 bases at V and 2 bases at J, with 15 bases between the two ends.

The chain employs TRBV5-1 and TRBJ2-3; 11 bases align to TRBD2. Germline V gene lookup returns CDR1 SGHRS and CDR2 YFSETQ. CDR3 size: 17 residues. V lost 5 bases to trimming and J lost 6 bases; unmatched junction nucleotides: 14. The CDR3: CASSPGTSGFPVDTQYF. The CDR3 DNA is TGCGCCAGCAGTCCCGGGACTAGCGGCTTCCCCGTCGATACGCAGTATTTT.

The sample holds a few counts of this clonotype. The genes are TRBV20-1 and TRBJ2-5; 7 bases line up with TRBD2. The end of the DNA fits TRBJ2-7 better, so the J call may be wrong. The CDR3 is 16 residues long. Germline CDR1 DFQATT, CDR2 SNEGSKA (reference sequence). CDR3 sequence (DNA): TGCAGTGCTAGGGTCCTTAGCGGGTGGAATTCCTACGAGCAGTACTTC. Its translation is CSARVLSGWNSYEQYF.

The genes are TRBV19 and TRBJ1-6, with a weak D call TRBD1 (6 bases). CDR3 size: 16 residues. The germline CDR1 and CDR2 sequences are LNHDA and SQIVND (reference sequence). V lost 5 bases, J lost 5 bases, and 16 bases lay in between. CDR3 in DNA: TGTGCCAGTAGTCCACTGGGCAGGGGAGATAATTCACCCCTCCACTTT. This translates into CASSPLGRGDNSPLHF.

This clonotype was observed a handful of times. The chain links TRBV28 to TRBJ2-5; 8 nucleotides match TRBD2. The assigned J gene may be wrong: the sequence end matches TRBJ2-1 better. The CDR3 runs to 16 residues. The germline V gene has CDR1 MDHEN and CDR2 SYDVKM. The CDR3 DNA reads TGTGCCAGCAGCCACCAAGGTAGCGGGAATTTGAATGAGCAGTTCTTC. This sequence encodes CASSHQGSGNLNEQFF.

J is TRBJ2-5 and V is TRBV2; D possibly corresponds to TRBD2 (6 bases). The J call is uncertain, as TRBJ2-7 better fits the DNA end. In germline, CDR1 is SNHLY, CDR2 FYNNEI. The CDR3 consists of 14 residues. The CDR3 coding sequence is TGTGCCAGCAGTGTTGGCGGGAATACCGACGAGCAGTACTTC. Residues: CASSVGGNTDEQYF.

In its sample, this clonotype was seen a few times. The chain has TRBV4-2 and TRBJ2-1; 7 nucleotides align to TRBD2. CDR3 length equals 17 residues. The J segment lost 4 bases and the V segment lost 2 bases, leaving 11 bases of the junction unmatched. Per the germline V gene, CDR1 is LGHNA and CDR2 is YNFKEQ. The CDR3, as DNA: TGTGCCAGCAGCCAATCTTCGCGGGACTACATATACAATGAGCAGTTCTTC. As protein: CASSQSSRDYIYNEQFF.

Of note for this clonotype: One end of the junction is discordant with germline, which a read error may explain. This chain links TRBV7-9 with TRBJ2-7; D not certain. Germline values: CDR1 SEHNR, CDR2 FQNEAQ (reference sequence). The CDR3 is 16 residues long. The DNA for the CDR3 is TGTGCCAGCAGTTTCGCGGCAAACACCCTCTCCTACGAGCGGTACTTC. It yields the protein CASSFAANTLSYERYF.

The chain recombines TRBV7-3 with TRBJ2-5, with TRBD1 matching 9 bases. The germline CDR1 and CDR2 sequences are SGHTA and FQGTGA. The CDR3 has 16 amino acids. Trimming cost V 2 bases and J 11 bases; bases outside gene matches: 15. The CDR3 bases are TGTGCCAGCAGCTTACAGCCCGGACAGGGGTCGGGTGAGCAGTACTTC. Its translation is CASSLQPGQGSGEQYF. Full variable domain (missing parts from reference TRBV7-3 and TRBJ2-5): GAGVSQTPSNKVTEKGKYVELRCDPISGHTALYWYRQSLGQGPEFLIYFQGTGAADDSGLPNDRFFAVRPEGSVSTLKIQRTERGDSAVYLCASSLQPGQGSGEQYFGPGTRLLVL.

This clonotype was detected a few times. The chain's CDR3 is CASSSGPGKYEQYF. Here the CDR3 DNA reads TGTGCCAGCAGCAGTGGCCCCGGGAAATACGAGCAGTACTTC. The V call is TRBV11-2, the J call TRBJ2-7; D possibly corresponds to TRBD2 (5 bases). This CDR3 comprises 14 residues. Germline V gene sequence: CDR1 SGHAT, CDR2 FQNNGV. V lost 5 bases and J 4 bases, leaving 15 bases between the germline ends.

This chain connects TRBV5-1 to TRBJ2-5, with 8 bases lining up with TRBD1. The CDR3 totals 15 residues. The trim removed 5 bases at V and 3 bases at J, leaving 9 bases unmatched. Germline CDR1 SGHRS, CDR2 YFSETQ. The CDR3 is CASSSGQVTEETQYF. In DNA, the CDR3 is TGCGCCAGCAGTTCGGGACAGGTGACGGAAGAGACCCAGTACTTC.

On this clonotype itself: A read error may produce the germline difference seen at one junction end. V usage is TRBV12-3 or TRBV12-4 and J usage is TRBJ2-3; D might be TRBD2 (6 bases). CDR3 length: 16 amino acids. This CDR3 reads CASSAYSGGATDAQYF. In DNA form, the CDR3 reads TGTGCCAGCAGTGCGTACAGCGGAGGGGCCACAGATGCGCAGTATTTT.

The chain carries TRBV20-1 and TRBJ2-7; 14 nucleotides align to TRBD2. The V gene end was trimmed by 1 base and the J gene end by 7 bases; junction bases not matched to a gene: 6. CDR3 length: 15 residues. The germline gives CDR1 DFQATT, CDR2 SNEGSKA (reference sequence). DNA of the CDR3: TGCAGTGCTAGAGTCGGGACTAGCGGGAGTGGGGAGCAGTACTTC. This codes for CSARVGTSGSGEQYF.

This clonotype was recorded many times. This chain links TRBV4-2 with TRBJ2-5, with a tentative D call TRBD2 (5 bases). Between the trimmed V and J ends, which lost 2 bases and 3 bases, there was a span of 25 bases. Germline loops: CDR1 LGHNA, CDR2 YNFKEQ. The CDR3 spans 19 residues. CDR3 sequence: CASSQLLNSRGPIEETQYF. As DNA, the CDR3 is TGTGCCAGCAGCCAACTGTTAAACTCCCGAGGGCCAATTGAAGAGACCCAGTACTTC.